These T cell receptor beta chains were read from a single sample in a study of TIL therapy for anti-PD-1-resistant metastatic lung cancer. The table came from immunoSEQ multiplex PCR; TCRdb's copy has only in-frame clones and leaves some out. The sample has around 15,000 clones; 86% are singletons. Sample: blood, taken at baseline. The receptor source for this set is a person between 25 and 79 years old with non-small cell lung cancer. Each CDR3 is given with its conserved first and last residue. A D gene is named only where the DNA matches it firmly. Clone size is shown for a subset of rows, as once, few, many or a class of expanded clone.

>NA|TRBJ2-3|TRBV21-1|NA|8
CAGSTQYF
TGTGCCGGCTCAACGCAGTATTTT
>NA|TRBJ2-1|TRBV5-4|TRBD1|16
CASSLAGTGARDEQFF
TGTGCCAGCAGCTTGGCAGGGACAGGGGCTAGAGATGAGCAGTTCTTC
>NA|TRBJ1-4|TRBV30|TRBD1|13
CAWSLGTDEKLFF
TGTGCCTGGAGTCTGGGGACAGACGAAAAACTGTTTTTT
>NA|TRBJ2-3|TRBV27|NA|13
CASSLKGGDTQYF
TGTGCCAGCAGTTTAAAGGGGGGAGATACGCAGTATTTT
>NA|TRBJ2-1|TRBV6-4|NA|17
CASSPGSGSVWYNEQFF
TGTGCCAGCAGCCCTGGAAGCGGAAGTGTGTGGTACAATGAGCAGTTCTTC
>few|TRBJ2-7|TRBV2|TRBD1|16
CASRETGTGKDHEQYF
TGTGCCAGCAGAGAGACCGGGACAGGGAAGGACCACGAGCAGTACTTC
>NA|TRBJ2-2|TRBV4-2|NA|15
CASSQDHGRTGELFF
TGTGCCAGCAGCCAAGATCACGGGCGGACCGGGGAGCTGTTTTTT
>NA|TRBJ1-1|TRBV7-2|TRBD1|15
CASSLPRTGHPEAFF
TGTGCCAGCAGCTTACCCAGGACAGGGCACCCTGAAGCTTTCTTT
>NA|TRBJ2-1|TRBV11-2|NA|13
CASSLGAGNEQFF
TGTGCCAGCAGCCTCGGAGCCGGCAATGAGCAGTTCTTC
>NA|TRBJ2-1|TRBV10-3|TRBD2|15
CAIRAGAGGRNEQFF
TGTGCCATCAGAGCGGGGGCGGGGGGGAGGAATGAGCAGTTCTTC
>NA|TRBJ1-5|TRBV2|NA|14
CASSATFSNQPQHF
TGTGCCAGCAGTGCGACATTTAGCAATCAGCCCCAGCATTTT
>NA|TRBJ1-5|TRBV15|NA|12
CATSRANQPQHF
TGTGCCACCAGCAGAGCAAATCAGCCCCAGCATTTT
>NA|TRBJ2-5|TRBV7-2|NA|13
CASSFDLGSTQYF
TGTGCCAGCAGTTTTGACCTCGGCTCGACCCAGTACTTC
>NA|TRBJ2-5|TRBV4-2|TRBD2|13
CASSQSGGETQYF
TGTGCCAGCAGCCAATCGGGGGGAGAGACCCAGTACTTC
>NA|TRBJ2-5|TRBV4-2|TRBD2|18
CASSQPRSGSGGKETQYF
TGTGCCAGCAGCCAACCCCGCTCGGGCAGCGGGGGGAAAGAGACCCAGTACTTC
>NA|TRBJ2-1|TRBV9|TRBD2|16
CASSALAGVGDNEQFF
TGTGCCAGCAGCGCCCTAGCGGGAGTAGGCGACAATGAGCAGTTCTTC
>NA|TRBJ2-2|TRBV7-3|NA|12
CASSPRPGELFF
TGTGCCAGCAGCCCCCGTCCCGGGGAGCTGTTTTTT
>NA|TRBJ1-3|TRBV7-9|NA|16
CASSLSHLGTSNTIYF
TGTGCCAGCAGCTTATCCCACTTGGGGACCTCAAACACCATATATTTT
>NA|TRBJ2-3|TRBV27|NA|15
CASSLWTRGTDTQYF
TGTGCCAGCAGCTTATGGACCCGCGGCACAGATACGCAGTATTTT
>NA|TRBJ2-7|TRBV5-1|NA|11
CASSSLYEQYF
TGCGCCAGCAGCTCTCTCTACGAGCAGTACTTC
>NA|TRBJ2-6|TRBV4-3|NA|19
CASSQPRGRGAYGANVLTF
TGCGCCAGCAGCCAACCCCGGGGTCGGGGGGCGTATGGGGCCAACGTCCTGACTTTC
>NA|TRBJ2-5|TRBV7-2|NA|12
CASSSYGETQYF
TGTGCCAGCAGCTCTTACGGAGAGACCCAGTACTTC
>NA|TRBJ1-6|TRBV27|TRBD1|13
CASRQGQNSPLHF
TGTGCCAGCAGACAGGGACAGAATTCACCCCTCCACTTT
>NA|TRBJ1-1|TRBV6-1|NA|14
CASSERGLRTEAFF
TGTGCCAGCAGTGAACGGGGACTCAGGACTGAAGCTTTCTTT
>NA|TRBJ2-7|TRBV5-1|NA|16
CASSLPRAGSSYEQYF
TGCGCCAGCAGCCTCCCTCGGGCGGGTAGCTCCTACGAGCAGTACTTC
>NA|TRBJ1-4|TRBV6-5|NA|16
CASSYELLATNEKLFF
TGTGCCAGCAGTTACGAACTCCTTGCAACTAATGAAAAACTGTTTTTT
>NA|TRBJ1-2|TRBV7-8|TRBD1|15
CASSTWTGANYGYTF
TGTGCCAGCAGCACCTGGACAGGGGCTAACTATGGCTACACCTTC
>NA|TRBJ1-2|TRBV28|NA|13
CASTFLDSYGYTF
TGTGCCAGCACCTTCTTGGACAGCTATGGCTACACCTTC
>NA|TRBJ1-4|TRBV28|NA|14
CASSFGGSAGKLFF
TGTGCCAGCAGTTTCGGGGGGTCCGCGGGAAAACTGTTTTTT
>NA|TRBJ2-7|TRBV14|TRBD2|15
CASSQDRVAGREQYF
TGTGCCAGCAGCCAAGATCGGGTAGCGGGGCGTGAGCAGTACTTC
>NA|TRBJ2-1|TRBV4-2|NA|15
CASSRERISYNEQFF
TGTGCCAGCAGCCGCGAGCGGATCTCCTACAATGAGCAGTTCTTC
>few|TRBJ2-5|TRBV9|NA|15
CASSLASALGETQYF
TGTGCCAGCAGCCTAGCCAGCGCCTTGGGGGAGACCCAGTACTTC
>NA|TRBJ1-3|TRBV9|NA|16
CASSVENGLRGNTIYF
TGTGCCAGCAGCGTAGAGAACGGGCTGAGAGGAAACACCATATATTTT
>once|TRBJ1-4|TRBV27|NA|15
CASSPQGLTNEKLFF
TGTGCCAGCAGTCCACAGGGTTTGACTAATGAAAAACTGTTTTTT
>once|TRBJ2-5|TRBV19|NA|13
CASSIRQQETQYF
TGTGCCAGTAGTATTCGGCAACAAGAGACCCAGTACTTC
>NA|TRBJ1-1|TRBV5-1|NA|14
CASSPIVGNTEAFF
TGCGCCAGCAGCCCAATTGTGGGTAACACTGAAGCTTTCTTT
>NA|TRBJ1-4|TRBV6-4|TRBD1|15
CASSPQGKANEKLFF
TGTGCCAGCAGTCCACAGGGGAAGGCTAATGAAAAACTGTTTTTT
>NA|TRBJ2-1|TRBV7-9|NA|13
CASSFTAEAQQFF
TGTGCCAGCAGCTTTACCGCGGAGGCTCAGCAGTTCTTC
>NA|TRBJ1-3|TRBV7-9|NA|17
CASTYWGGTGSGNTIYF
TGTGCCAGCACCTACTGGGGGGGCACAGGGAGTGGAAACACCATATATTTT
>NA|TRBJ2-3|TRBV29-1|NA|14
CSVAGGGGVDTQYF
TGCAGCGTTGCCGGAGGAGGGGGCGTAGATACGCAGTATTTT
>few|TRBJ1-4|TRBV7-8|NA|13
CATAKGINEKLFF
TGTGCCACCGCCAAGGGGATTAATGAAAAACTGTTTTTT